One and the same sample provided the 21 T cell receptor beta chains below, sequenced in a study of T cells in Graves' hyperthyroidism and ophthalmopathy. Authors of the study amplified TCR beta CDR3 regions from RNA transcripts. When the TCR CDR3 underwent first-round RT-PCR, the HTBI primer set was used. Using its own MiXCR run on the multiplex PCR reads, TCRdb lists one record per CDR3 protein. The sample has hundreds of thousands of distinct CDR3 sequences; over 40% are singletons. The specimen was peripheral blood or thyroid tissue (not recorded which). The receptors here all came from an adult man with Graves' disease, either hyperthyroidism or ophthalmopathy (not recorded which).

This clonotype was recorded many times. CDR3 sequence (DNA): TGTGCCAGCAGCCTGGACACCGCTGAAGCTTTCTTT. This translates into CASSLDTAEAFF. The J gene is TRBJ1-1, the V gene TRBV12-3 or TRBV12-4; tentative D call: TRBD1 (5 bases). V lost 6 bases to trimming and J lost 6 bases, with 11 bases between them. The CDR3 runs to 12 residues.

CDR3 DNA: TGTGCCAGCAGTCCACACCCGGGGCTAGAAAAGACCCAGTACTTC. Amino acid sequence: CASSPHPGLEKTQYF. The V and J genes are TRBV7-2 and TRBJ2-5; D possibly uses TRBD1 or TRBD2 (5 bases each). This CDR3 spans 15 amino acids. Germline CDR1 reads SGHTA; CDR2 reads FQGNSA. V was clipped by 6 bases and J by 6 bases, with 20 bases between them.

A word on this clonotype: The junction and the germline gene differ at one end; a read error may be behind it. The CDR3 region is CASKRRLAGVGETQNF. The CDR3, as DNA: TGTGCCAGCAAACGGCGACTAGCGGGAGTAGGGGAGACCCAGAACTTC. The chain links TRBV6-5 to TRBJ2-5; 12 bases map to TRBD2. This CDR3 spans 16 amino acids. The V gene's germline CDR1 is MNHEY and CDR2 SVGAGI.

Regarding this clonotype: One end of the junction varies from germline; a read error may be responsible. V is TRBV7-6 and J is TRBJ1-6, with 7 bases that match TRBD1. This CDR3 is 9 amino acids long. Germline assignment: CDR1 SGHVS and CDR2 FNYEAQ. The CDR3 coding sequence is TGTGCCAGCAGCTCCTCAGGGGGCTTT. This sequence encodes CASSSSGGF.

As regards this clonotype: Germline is not matched at one junction end, which may reflect a read error. The chain recombines TRBV7-8 with TRBJ1-5, with TRBD1 as a possible D gene (5 bases). CDR1 is SGHVS and CDR2 is FQNEAQ in the germline V gene. This CDR3 contains 13 residues. This chain's CDR3 is CASSLGDGQPRHF. CDR3 bases: TGTGCCAGCAGCTTAGGGGACGGGCAGCCCCGGCATTTT.

The V gene is TRBV7-4, the J gene TRBJ1-6, with no clear D. Germline V gene lookup returns CDR1 SGHVT and CDR2 SQSDAQ. CDR3 length: 14 amino acids. Trimming took off 3 bases at V and 8 bases at J, with 11 bases between the two ends. The CDR3 nucleotides read TGTGCCAGCAGCTTTGAGGAAGGTCATTCACCCCTCCACTTT. Translated, it gives CASSFEEGHSPLHF.

This clonotype was detected ten times or more. The chain joins TRBV19 to TRBJ1-1, with 12 positions matching TRBD1. After removal of 9 bases from V and 1 base from J, the junction contained 6 bases not matched to a gene. The CDR3 runs to 15 residues. CDR1 is LNHDA and CDR2 is SQIVND in the germline V gene (reference sequence). CDR3 loop: CASRDRGQGNTEAFF. The CDR3 DNA reads TGTGCCAGCCGGGACAGGGGGCAAGGGAACACTGAAGCTTTCTTT.

In this sample, this clonotype turned up a few times. The rearrangement uses TRBV7-9 and TRBJ1-2, with TRBD1 identical over 8 bases. Unmatched junction bases numbered 6, after V lost 0 bases and J lost 6 bases. This CDR3 region has 15 residues. Per germline, CDR1 SEHNR and CDR2 FQNEAQ (reference sequence). The CDR3 loop is CASSLAQQGANGYTF. CDR3 sequence (DNA): TGTGCCAGCAGCTTAGCGCAGCAGGGGGCCAATGGCTACACCTTC.

This clonotype was recorded at least ten times. CDR3 sequence: CASTPSSDTEAFF. Written as DNA, the CDR3 is TGTGCCAGCACGCCGAGCAGTGACACTGAAGCTTTCTTT. V is TRBV12-3 or TRBV12-4 and J is TRBJ1-1; D is uncertain. V was pared by 7 bases and J by 3 bases, with 12 bases between. CDR3 length equals 13 residues.

This clonotype was recorded a few times. This chain links TRBV5-1 with TRBJ1-1; tentative D call: TRBD1 (5 bases). CDR1 and CDR2 (germline): SGHRS, YFSETQ. Trimming took 3 bases from V and 4 from J, leaving 19 bases between them. The CDR3 has 16 amino acids. CDR3 protein: CASSSPDKYVSTEAFF. CDR3 sequence (DNA): TGCGCCAGCAGCTCGCCGGACAAGTATGTGTCCACTGAAGCTTTCTTT.

Many counts were recorded for this clonotype. The chain is built from TRBV5-1 and TRBJ1-6; D not certain. CDR3 length: 13 residues. Germline V gene sequence: CDR1 SGHRS, CDR2 YFSETQ. V was pared by 5 bases and J by 6 bases, with 9 bases between. The CDR3 DNA sequence: TGCGCCAGCAGATCGGAATCTAATTCACCCCTCCACTTT. It yields the protein CASRSESNSPLHF.

This clonotype was seen a handful of times. The chain uses TRBV7-2 and TRBJ1-1; 10 nucleotides match TRBD1. Germline V CDR1 and CDR2: SGHTA, FQGNSA. The ends lost 5 bases at V and 1 base at J; junction bases unmatched: 7. The CDR3 consists of 16 residues. The CDR3 is CASSQKDRGPNTEAFF. CDR3 DNA: TGTGCCAGCAGCCAAAAAGACAGGGGGCCGAACACTGAAGCTTTCTTT.

The rearrangement joins TRBV15 to TRBJ2-6, with a weak D call TRBD1 (6 bases). The V and J ends lost 4 bases and 4 bases respectively, with 11 bases between them. Germline CDR1 LNHNV, CDR2 YYDKDF (reference sequence). This CDR3 comprises 15 residues. CDR3 bases: TGTGCCACCAGCATCTCCGGGACAGGGGCCAACGTCCTGACTTTC. Its translation is CATSISGTGANVLTF. Filled out from reference TRBV15 and TRBJ2-6, the complete variable domain reads DAMVIQNPRYQVTQFGKPVTLSCSQTLNHNVMYWYQQKSSQAPKLLFHYYDKDFNNEADTPDNFQSRRPNTSFCFLDIRSPGLGDTAMYLCATSISGTGANVLTFGAGSRLTVL.

The rearrangement links TRBV2 to TRBJ1-5; D call uncertain. Trimming took off 6 bases at V and 4 bases at J, with 13 bases between the two ends. This CDR3 is 14 amino acids long. Looked up from germline, CDR1 is SNHLY and CDR2 is FYNNEI. CDR3 in DNA: TGTGCCAGCAGCGGACGGTGGGGTAATCAGCCCCAGCATTTT. Encoded protein: CASSGRWGNQPQHF.

The chain couples TRBV11-1 to TRBJ1-5; weak D call: TRBD1 (6 bases). V was pared by 8 bases and J by 3 bases, with 11 bases between. The CDR3 contains 13 residues. CDR1 is SGHAT and CDR2 is FQDESV in the germline V gene (reference sequence). For the CDR3, the DNA is TGTGCCAGCGGTGACAGGTTCAATCAGCCCCAGCATTTT. This translates into CASGDRFNQPQHF.

This clonotype has a handful of counts. The CDR3 region has the DNA TGTGCCAGCAGTCATATATCCTCCGGGACAGGGTATGGCTACACCTTC. Translated: CASSHISSGTGYGYTF. The chain combines TRBV2 with TRBJ1-2; 9 bases agree with TRBD1. CDR3 size: 16 residues. V lost 5 bases and J lost 5; bases outside the gene matches: 12. The germline CDR1 and CDR2 sequences are SNHLY and FYNNEI.

This clonotype was counted a few times. The chain uses TRBV5-6 and TRBJ1-4; D unresolved. The CDR3 is made up of 12 amino acids. The V gene's germline CDR1 is SGHDT and CDR2 YYEEEE. V lost 2 bases and J lost 7, with 6 bases in between. In DNA, the CDR3 is TGTGCCAGCAGCTTTGATGGTGAAAAACTGTTTTTT. Translating it yields CASSFDGEKLFF.

This clonotype has a count of ten or more. This chain uses TRBV29-1 with TRBJ1-3; weak D call: TRBD1 (6 bases). This CDR3 has 13 residues. Germline V gene sequence: CDR1 SQVTM, CDR2 ANQGSEA. V was clipped by 6 bases and J by 3 bases, with 12 bases between them. The CDR3 nucleotides are TGCAGCGTCCTGACAGGACGTGGAAACACCATATATTTT. This gives the protein CSVLTGRGNTIYF.

The chain employs TRBV2 and TRBJ1-5, with D unresolved. This CDR3 region has 14 residues. Germline V gives CDR1 SNHLY, CDR2 FYNNEI. Trimming left V 6 bases short and J 7 bases short, with 16 bases between. The CDR3, as DNA: TGTGCCAGCAGCTTAAATGGTCGGTACCAGCCCCAGCATTTT. It encodes CASSLNGRYQPQHF.

The chain is built from TRBV29-1 and TRBJ1-2; D not certain. This CDR3 region has 11 residues. Germline V gene lookup returns CDR1 SQVTM and CDR2 ANQGSEA. Trimming took off 8 bases at V and 2 bases at J, with 9 bases between the two ends. The CDR3 region is CSLGHNYGYTF. In nucleotides, the CDR3 is TGCAGCTTGGGCCACAACTATGGCTACACCTTC.

The V gene is TRBV6-1, the J gene TRBJ2-2; 12 bases align to TRBD2. After removal of 3 bases from V and 4 bases from J, the junction contained 3 bases not matched to a gene. The CDR3 contains 16 residues. CDR1 MNHNS and CDR2 SASEGT come from the germline V gene. As DNA, the CDR3 is TGTGCCAGCAGTGAGTGGGGACTAGCGGGCACCGGGGAGCTGTTTTTT. It codes for CASSEWGLAGTGELFF.